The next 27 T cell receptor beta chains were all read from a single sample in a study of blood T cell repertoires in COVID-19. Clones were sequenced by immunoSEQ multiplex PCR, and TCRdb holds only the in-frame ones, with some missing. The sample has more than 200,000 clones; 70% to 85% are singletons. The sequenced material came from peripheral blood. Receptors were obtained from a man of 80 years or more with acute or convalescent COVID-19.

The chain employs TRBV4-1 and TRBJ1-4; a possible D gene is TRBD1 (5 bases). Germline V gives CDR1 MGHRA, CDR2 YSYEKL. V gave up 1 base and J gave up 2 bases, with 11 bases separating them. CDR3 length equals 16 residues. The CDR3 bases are TGCGCCAGCAGCCAAGGGTGGGGGGGGACTAATGAAAAACTGTTTTTT. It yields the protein CASSQGWGGTNEKLFF.

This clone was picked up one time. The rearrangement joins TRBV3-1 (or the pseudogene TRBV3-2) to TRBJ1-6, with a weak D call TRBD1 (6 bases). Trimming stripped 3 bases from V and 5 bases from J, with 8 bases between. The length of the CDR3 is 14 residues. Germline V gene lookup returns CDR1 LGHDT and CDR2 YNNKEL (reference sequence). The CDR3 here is CASSQRQDNSPLHF. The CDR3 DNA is TGTGCCAGCAGCCAGCGACAGGATAATTCACCCCTCCACTTT.

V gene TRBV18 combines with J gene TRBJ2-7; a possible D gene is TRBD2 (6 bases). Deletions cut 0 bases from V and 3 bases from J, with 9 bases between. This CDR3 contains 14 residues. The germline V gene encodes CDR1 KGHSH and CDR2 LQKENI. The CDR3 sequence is CASSPPSGRYEQYF. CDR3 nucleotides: TGTGCCAGCTCACCACCTAGCGGACGCTACGAGCAGTACTTC.

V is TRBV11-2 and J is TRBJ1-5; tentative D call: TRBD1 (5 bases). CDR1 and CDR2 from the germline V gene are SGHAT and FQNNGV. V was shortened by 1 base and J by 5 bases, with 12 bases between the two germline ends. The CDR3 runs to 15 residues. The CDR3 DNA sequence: TGTGCCAGCAGCTTAGCAGGGATCGGCCATCAGCCCCAGCATTTT. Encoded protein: CASSLAGIGHQPQHF.

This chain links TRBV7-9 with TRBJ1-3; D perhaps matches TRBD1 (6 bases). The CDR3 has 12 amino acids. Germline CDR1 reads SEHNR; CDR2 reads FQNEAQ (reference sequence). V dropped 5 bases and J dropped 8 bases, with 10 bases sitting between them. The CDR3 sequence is CASSTQGYTIYF. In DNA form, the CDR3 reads TGTGCCAGCAGCACACAGGGTTACACCATATATTTT.

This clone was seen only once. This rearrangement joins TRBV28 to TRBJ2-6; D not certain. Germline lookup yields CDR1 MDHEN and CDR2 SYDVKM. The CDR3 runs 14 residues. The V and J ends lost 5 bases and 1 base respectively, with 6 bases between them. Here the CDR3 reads CASSPPSGANVLTF. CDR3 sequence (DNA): TGTGCCAGCAGTCCCCCGTCTGGGGCCAACGTCCTGACTTTC.

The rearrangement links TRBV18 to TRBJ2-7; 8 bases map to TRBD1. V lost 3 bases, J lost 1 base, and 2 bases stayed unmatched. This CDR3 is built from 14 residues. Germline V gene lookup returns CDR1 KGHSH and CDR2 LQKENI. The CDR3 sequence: CASSPGQASYEQYF. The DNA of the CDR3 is TGTGCCAGCTCACCGGGACAGGCATCCTACGAGCAGTACTTC.

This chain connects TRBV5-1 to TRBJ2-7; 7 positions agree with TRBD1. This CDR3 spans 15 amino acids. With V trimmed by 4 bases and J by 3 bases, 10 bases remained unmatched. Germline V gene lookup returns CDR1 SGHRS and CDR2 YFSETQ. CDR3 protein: CASSPSGTAIYEQYF. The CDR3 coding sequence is TGCGCCAGCAGCCCATCTGGGACAGCAATCTACGAGCAGTACTTC.

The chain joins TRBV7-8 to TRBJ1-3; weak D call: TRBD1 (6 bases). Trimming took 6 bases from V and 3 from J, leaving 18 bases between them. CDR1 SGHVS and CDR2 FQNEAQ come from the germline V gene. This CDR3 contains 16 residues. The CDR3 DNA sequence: TGTGCCAGCAGTTTTTCACCGGGACAAAGTGGAAACACCATATATTTT. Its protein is CASSFSPGQSGNTIYF.

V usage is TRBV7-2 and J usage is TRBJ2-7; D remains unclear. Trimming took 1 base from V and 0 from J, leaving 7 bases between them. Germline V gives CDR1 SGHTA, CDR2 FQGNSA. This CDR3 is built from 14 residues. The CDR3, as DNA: TGTGCCAGCAGCTTAGAATTTAGCTCCTACGAGCAGTACTTC. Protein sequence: CASSLEFSSYEQYF.

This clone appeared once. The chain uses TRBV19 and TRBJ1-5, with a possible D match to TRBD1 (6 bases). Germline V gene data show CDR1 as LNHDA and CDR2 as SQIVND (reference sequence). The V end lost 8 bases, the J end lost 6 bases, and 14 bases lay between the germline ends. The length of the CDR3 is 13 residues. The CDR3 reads CASEVRGSQPQHF. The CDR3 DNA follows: TGTGCCAGTGAGGTAAGGGGGAGTCAGCCCCAGCATTTT.

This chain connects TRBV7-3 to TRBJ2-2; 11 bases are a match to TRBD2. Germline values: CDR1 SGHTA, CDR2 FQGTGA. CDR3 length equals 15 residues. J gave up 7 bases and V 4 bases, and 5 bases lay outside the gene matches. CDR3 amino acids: CASSSLAGDGGELFF. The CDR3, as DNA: TGTGCCAGCAGCTCACTAGCGGGAGATGGCGGGGAGCTGTTTTTT.

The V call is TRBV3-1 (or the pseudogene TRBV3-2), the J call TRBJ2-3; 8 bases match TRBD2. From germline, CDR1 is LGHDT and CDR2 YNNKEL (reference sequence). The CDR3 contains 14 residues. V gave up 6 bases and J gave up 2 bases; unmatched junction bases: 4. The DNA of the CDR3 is TGTGCCAGCAGGCATAGCGGGACCACAGATACGCAGTATTTT. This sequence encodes CASRHSGTTDTQYF.

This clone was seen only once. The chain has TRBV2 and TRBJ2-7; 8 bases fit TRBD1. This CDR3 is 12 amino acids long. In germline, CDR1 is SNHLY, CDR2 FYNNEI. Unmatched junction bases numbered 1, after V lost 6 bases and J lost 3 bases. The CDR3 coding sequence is TGTGCCAGCAGAGGACAGGGCTACGAGCAGTACTTC. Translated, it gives CASRGQGYEQYF.

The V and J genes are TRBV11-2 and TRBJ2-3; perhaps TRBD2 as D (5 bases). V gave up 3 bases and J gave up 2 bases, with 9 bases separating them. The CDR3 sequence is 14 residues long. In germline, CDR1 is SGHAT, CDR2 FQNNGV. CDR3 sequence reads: CASSFRLHTDTQYF. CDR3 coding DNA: TGTGCCAGCAGCTTTAGACTACACACAGATACGCAGTATTTT.

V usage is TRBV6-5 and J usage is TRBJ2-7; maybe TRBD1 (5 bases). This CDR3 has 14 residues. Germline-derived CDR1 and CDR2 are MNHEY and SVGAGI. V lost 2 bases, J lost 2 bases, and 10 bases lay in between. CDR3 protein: CASSYRQGTYEQYF. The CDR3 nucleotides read TGTGCCAGCAGTTACCGGCAGGGTACCTACGAGCAGTACTTC.

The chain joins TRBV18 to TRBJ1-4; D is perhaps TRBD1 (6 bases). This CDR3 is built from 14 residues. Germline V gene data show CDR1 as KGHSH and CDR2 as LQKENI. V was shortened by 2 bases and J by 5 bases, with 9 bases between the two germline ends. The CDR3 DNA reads TGTGCCAGCTCACCAGGAACAGGGAATGAAAAACTGTTTTTT. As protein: CASSPGTGNEKLFF.

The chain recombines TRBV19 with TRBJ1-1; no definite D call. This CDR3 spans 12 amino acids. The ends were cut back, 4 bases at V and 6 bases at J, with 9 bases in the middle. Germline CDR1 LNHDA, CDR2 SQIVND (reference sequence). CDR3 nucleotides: TGTGCCAGTAGTAGAGGCTCGCCTGAAGCTTTCTTT. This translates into CASSRGSPEAFF. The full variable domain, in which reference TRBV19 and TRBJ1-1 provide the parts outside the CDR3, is DGGITQSPKYLFRKEGQNVTLSCEQNLNHDAMYWYRQDPGQGLRLIYYSQIVNDFQKGDIAEGYSVSREKKESFPLTVTSAQKNPTAFYLCASSRGSPEAFFGQGTRLTVV.

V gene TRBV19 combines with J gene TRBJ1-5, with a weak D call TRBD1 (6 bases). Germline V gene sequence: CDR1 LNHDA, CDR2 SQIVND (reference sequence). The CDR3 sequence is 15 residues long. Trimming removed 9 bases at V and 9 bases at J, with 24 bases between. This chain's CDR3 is CASLGGGGSIRPQHF. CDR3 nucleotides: TGTGCCAGCCTTGGAGGGGGGGGTTCCATCAGGCCCCAGCATTTT. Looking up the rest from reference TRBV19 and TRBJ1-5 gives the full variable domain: DGGITQSPKYLFRKEGQNVTLSCEQNLNHDAMYWYRQDPGQGLRLIYYSQIVNDFQKGDIAEGYSVSREKKESFPLTVTSAQKNPTAFYLCASLGGGGSIRPQHFGDGTRLSIL.

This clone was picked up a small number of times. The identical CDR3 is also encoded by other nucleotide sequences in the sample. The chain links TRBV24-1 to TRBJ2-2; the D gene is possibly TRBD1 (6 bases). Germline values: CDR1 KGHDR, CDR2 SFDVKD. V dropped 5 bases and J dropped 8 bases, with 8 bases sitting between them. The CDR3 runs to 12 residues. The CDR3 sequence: CATSVGTGELFF. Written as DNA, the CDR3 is TGTGCCACCAGTGTTGGGACAGGGGAGCTGTTTTTT.

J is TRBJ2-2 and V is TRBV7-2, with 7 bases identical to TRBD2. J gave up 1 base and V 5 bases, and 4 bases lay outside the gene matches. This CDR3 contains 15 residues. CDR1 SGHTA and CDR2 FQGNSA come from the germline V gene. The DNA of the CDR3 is TGTGCCAGCAGCAATCTAGCGGTGAACACCGGGGAGCTGTTTTTT. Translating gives CASSNLAVNTGELFF.

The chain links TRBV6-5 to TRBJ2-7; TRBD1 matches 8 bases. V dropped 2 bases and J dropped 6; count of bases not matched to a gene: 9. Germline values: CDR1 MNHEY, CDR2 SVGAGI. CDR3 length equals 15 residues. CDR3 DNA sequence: TGTGCCAGCAGTTACCCAGGGGGCAGTTCGGTCGAGCAGTACTTC. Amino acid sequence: CASSYPGGSSVEQYF.

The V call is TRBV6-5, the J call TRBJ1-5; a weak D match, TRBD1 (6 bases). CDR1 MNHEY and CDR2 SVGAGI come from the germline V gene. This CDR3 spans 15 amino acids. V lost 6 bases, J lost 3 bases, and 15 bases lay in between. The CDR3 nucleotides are TGTGCCAGCAGACCCAGACAGGACATCAATCAGCCCCAGCATTTT. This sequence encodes CASRPRQDINQPQHF.

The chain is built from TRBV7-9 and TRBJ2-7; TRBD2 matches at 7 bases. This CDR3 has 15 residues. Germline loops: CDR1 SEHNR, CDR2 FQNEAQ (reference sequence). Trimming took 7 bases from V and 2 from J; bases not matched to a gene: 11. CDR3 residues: CASTASGIETYEQYF. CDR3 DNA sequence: TGTGCCAGCACCGCTAGCGGAATCGAAACCTACGAGCAGTACTTC.

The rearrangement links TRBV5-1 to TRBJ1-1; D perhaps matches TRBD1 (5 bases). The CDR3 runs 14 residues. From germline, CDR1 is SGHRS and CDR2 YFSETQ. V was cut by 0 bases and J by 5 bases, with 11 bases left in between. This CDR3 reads CASSLDGGATEAFF. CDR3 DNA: TGCGCCAGCAGCTTGGACGGAGGGGCGACTGAAGCTTTCTTT.

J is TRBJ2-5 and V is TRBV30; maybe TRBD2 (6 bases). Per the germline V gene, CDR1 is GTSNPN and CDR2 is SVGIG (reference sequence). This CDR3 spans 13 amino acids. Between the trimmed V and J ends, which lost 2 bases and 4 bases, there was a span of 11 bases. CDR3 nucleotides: TGTGCCTGGAGTTGGAGGGAAGGAGAGACCCAGTACTTC. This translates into CAWSWREGETQYF.

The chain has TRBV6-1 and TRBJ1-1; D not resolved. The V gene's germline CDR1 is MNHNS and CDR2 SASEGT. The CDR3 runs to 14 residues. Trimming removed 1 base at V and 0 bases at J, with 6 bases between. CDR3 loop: CASSEGALNTEAFF. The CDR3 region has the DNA TGTGCCAGCAGTGAAGGGGCTCTGAACACTGAAGCTTTCTTT.